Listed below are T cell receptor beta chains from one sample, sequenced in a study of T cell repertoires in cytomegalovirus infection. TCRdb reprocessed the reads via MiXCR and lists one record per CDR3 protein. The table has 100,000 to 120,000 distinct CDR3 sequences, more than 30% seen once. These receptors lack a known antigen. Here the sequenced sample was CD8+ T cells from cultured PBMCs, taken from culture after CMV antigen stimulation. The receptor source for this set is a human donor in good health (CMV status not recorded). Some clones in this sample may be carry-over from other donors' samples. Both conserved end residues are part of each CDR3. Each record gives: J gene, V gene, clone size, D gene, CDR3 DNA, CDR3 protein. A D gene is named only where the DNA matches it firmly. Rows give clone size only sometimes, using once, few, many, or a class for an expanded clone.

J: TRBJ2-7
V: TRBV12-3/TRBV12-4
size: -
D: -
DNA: TGTGCCAGCACTGAAGGGGGATACGAGCAGTACTTC
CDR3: CASTEGGYEQYF

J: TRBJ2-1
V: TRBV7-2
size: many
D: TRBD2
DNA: TGTGCCAGCAGCTACCAAGCTAGCGGCCTCTCCTACAATGAGCAGTTCTTC
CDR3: CASSYQASGLSYNEQFF

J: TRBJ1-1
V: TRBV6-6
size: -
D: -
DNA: TGTGCCAGCATTAGGGACACTGAAGCTTTCTTT
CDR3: CASIRDTEAFF

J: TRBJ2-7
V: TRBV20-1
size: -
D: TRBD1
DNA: TGCAGTGCTATGGGACAGGGGCCCTGGGGAGCCTACGAGCAGTACTTC
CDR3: CSAMGQGPWGAYEQYF

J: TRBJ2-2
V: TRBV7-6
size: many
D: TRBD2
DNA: TGTGCCAGCACCCCGGCTAGCGGTAACACCGGGGAGCTGTTTTTT
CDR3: CASTPASGNTGELFF

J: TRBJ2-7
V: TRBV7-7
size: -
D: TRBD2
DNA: TGTGCTAGCAGCTTAGGGGAGGGTAGCAACGAGCAGTACTTC
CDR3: CASSLGEGSNEQYF

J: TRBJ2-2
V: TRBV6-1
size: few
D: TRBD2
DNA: TGTGCCAGCAGTAGTACTAGCGGGAGCACCGGGGAGCTGTTTTTT
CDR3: CASSSTSGSTGELFF

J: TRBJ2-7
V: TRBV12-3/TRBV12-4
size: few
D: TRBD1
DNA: TGTGCCAGCAGTTTAGGGACAGGGGTCCACGAGCAGTACTTC
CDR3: CASSLGTGVHEQYF

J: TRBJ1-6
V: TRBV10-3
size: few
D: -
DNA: TGTGCCATCAGTGAAGGAGCACTCTTCTCCTATAATTCACCCCTCCACTTT
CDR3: CAISEGALFSYNSPLHF

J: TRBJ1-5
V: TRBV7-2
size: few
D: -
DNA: TGTGCCAGCAGCTTAGTGGCAGGGAGCAATCAGCCCCAGCATTTT
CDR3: CASSLVAGSNQPQHF

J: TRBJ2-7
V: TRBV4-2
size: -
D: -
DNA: TGTGCCAGCAGCCAAGTGTTGGGGCCCGGTTCCGAGCAGTACTTC
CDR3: CASSQVLGPGSEQYF

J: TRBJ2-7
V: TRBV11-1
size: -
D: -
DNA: TGTGCCAGCAGCGAGTCCGTCGGAGAGGGTTTGTACGAGCAGTACTTC
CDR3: CASSESVGEGLYEQYF

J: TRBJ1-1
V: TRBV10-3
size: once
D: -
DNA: TGTGCCATCAGTGAGTACAGACCGAACACTGAAGCTTTCTTT
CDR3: CAISEYRPNTEAFF

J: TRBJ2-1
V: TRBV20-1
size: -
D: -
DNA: TGCAGTGCTAGAGTTACGGGGGAGGCACTTTACAATGAGCAGTTCTTC
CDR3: CSARVTGEALYNEQFF

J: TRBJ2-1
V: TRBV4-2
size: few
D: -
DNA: TGTGCCAGCAGCCAAGATTGGGGGGATGAGCAGTTCTTC
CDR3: CASSQDWGDEQFF

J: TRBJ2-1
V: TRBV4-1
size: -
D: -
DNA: TGCGCCAGCAGCCAAGACAGGAGCTCCTACAATGAGCAGTTCTTC
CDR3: CASSQDRSSYNEQFF

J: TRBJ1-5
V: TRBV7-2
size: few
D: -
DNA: TGTGCCAGCAGCTTAGCAGGGACATATAGCAATCAGCCCCAGCATTTT
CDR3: CASSLAGTYSNQPQHF

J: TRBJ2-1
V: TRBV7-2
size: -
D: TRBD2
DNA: TGTGCCAGCAGCGCCGTCGGCGGGAGCTACAATGAGCAGTTCTTC
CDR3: CASSAVGGSYNEQFF

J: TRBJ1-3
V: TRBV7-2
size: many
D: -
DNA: TGTGCCAGCAGCTTAGCAAGGAGTCAGGGAAACACCATATATTTT
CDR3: CASSLARSQGNTIYF

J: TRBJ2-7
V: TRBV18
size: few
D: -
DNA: TGTGCCAGCTCTCCAAATGATCCAGGGTCATTCTACAGCGACGAGCAGTACTTC
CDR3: CASSPNDPGSFYSDEQYF

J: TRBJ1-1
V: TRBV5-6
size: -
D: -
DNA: TGTGCCAGCAGCTTGACGTTAACTGAAGCTTTCTTT
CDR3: CASSLTLTEAFF

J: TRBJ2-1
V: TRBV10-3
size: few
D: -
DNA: TGTGCCATCAGTGTCGGCGGTACCTCCTACAATGAGCAGTTCTTC
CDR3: CAISVGGTSYNEQFF

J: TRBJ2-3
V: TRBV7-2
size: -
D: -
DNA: TGTGCCAGCAGCTTAGCCCTGAGCGCGAGACCAAAGACAGATACGCAGTATTTT
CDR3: CASSLALSARPKTDTQYF

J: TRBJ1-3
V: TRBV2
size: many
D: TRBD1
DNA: TGTGCCAGCAGTGGAGAGGGACAGCCCGCCGGAAACACCATATATTTT
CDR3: CASSGEGQPAGNTIYF

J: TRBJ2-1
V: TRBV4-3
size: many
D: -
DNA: TGCGCCAGCAGCCCGGGGGCAACATACAATGAGCAGTTCTTC
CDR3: CASSPGATYNEQFF

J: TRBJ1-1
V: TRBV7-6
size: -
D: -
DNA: TGTGCCAGCAGCTACGACACGAACACTGAAGCTTTCTTT
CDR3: CASSYDTNTEAFF

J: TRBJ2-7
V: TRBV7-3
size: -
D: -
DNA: TGTGCCAGCAGCTTAGTGGGGCCCGACGGGGAGCAGTACTTC
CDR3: CASSLVGPDGEQYF